This T cell receptor (beta chain) comes out of a study of blood T cell repertoires in COVID-19 (TCRdb year 2020). Background for the entire study: Samples covering the acute and convalescent phases of COVID-19 were provided by collaborators in the United States, Italy and Spain. The material from the prospective study consisted of cDNA or gDNA derived from T cells, B-cell-depleted T cells, or PBMCs. Deeply sampled blood TCRbeta repertoires from subjects exposed to, actively infected with, or recovered from COVID-19 were included in the dataset. A freely available public database, intended as a resource for researchers studying the immune response to SARS-CoV-2, is where the repertoires were released. The samples were drawn from two sources: the first 160 participants of the ongoing ImmuneRACE study, and 1,254 subjects contributed by 6 global collaborators. A de-identified subject ID, COVID-19 status, age in years and sex were almost always included in the sample metadata. HLA class I and class II types, where available, came from metadata supplied by the sample provider rather than from assay-based typing. Beyond this particular receptor, the publication reports: How much clinical and demographic metadata was included differed by source and by participant, and the metadata was provided uncurated.

For this chain, trimming is 3 bases at the V end and 4 bases at the J end, and the number of junction bases without a gene match is 5. The CDR3 runs 14 amino acids, cysteine and phenylalanine included. The retained sequence is limited to the CDR3, 42 bases, with the frame set at the first base. Taken from the germline V gene (reference sequence), the CDR1 and CDR2 loops are LGHDT and YNNKEL. One collaborating source in Seattle enrolled patients during active infection and followed them longitudinally through the course of disease. Whole blood was collected in K2EDTA tubes by collaborating institutions according to the institutions' own protocols. For TCRbeta analysis, collaborator samples were shipped as frozen whole blood, as isolated PBMCs, or as DNA extracted from either sample type. Turning to this clone: Its antigen is still unknown. No base qualities exist here, and no much larger clone lies one base off it.

TCRbeta CDR3 regions were amplified from genomic DNA by means of the immunoSEQ Assay, a bias-controlled multiplex PCR. The original methods were these. Nucleated cell counts per sample were estimated from amplification of reference gene primers within the assay. Sequence reads were collapsed and filtered to measure the absolute abundance of every unique TCRbeta CDR3 rearrangement. For each sample, productive Simpson clonality was calculated by taking the square root of Simpson's diversity index across productive rearrangements. The table comes from immuneACCESS by way of TCRdb, which keeps in-frame sequences with V and J called. Part of the clones is missing from these tables; in studies checked, under half for an unresolved V gene and the rest for unknown reasons. The DNA gave D and trimming, while V, J and clone size come from that table. This sample has 250,000 to 300,000 clones in its table, and around nine tenths of those were observed once. The leading ten clones occupy approximately 11% of the sample.

This clonotype originated in a woman in her 30s with COVID-19, enrolled during active disease. Sequencing was performed on peripheral blood. The chain is encoded by TRBV3-1 (or the pseudogene TRBV3-2) joined to TRBJ1-2, with 7 bases in between that match TRBD1. The CDR3 has the sequence CASSHRPGGYGYTF. The DNA sequence is as follows: TGTGCCAGCAGCCACAGACCAGGGGGCTATGGCTACACCTTC.